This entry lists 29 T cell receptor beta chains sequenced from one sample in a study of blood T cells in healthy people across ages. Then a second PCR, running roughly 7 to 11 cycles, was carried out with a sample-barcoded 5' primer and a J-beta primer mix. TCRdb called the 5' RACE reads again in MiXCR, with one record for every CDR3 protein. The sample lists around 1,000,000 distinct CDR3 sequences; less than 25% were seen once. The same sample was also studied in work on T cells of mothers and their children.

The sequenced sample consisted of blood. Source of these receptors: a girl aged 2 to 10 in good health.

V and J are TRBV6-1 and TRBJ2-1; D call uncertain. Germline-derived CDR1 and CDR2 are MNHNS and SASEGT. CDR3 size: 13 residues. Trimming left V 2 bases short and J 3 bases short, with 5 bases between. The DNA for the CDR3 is TGTGCCAGCAGTGAAAGTATCTACAATGAGCAGTTCTTC. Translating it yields CASSESIYNEQFF.

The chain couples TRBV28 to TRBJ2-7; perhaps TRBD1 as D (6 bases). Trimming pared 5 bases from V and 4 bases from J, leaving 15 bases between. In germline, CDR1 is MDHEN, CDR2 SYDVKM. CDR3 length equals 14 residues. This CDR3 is CASSHRVLGYEQYF. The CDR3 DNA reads TGTGCCAGCAGTCACAGGGTCTTAGGTTACGAGCAGTACTTC.

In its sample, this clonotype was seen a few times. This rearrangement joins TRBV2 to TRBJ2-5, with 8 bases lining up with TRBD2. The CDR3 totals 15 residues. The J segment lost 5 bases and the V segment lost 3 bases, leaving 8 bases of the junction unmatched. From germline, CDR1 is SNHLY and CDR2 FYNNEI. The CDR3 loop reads CASSDRAGGWETQYF. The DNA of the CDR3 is TGTGCCAGCAGTGACCGTGCGGGAGGTTGGGAGACCCAGTACTTC.

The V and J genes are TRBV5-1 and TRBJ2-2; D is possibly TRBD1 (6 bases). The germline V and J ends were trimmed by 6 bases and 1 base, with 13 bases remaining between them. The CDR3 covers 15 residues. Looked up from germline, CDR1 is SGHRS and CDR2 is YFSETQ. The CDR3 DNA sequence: TGCGCCAGCATGGGACGGACAGAGAACACCGGGGAGCTGTTTTTT. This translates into CASMGRTENTGELFF.

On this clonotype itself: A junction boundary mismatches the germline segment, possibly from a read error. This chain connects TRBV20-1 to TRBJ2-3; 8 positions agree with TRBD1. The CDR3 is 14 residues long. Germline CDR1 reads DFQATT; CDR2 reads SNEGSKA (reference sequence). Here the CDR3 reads CSARDLTGVDTQCF. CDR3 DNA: TGCAGTGCTAGAGATCTGACAGGGGTAGATACGCAGTGTTTT.

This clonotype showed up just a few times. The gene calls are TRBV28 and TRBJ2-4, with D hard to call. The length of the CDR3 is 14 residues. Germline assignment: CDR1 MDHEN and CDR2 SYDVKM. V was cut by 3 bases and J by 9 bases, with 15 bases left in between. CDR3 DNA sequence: TGTGCCAGCAGTTTGCCCACCTCCGCATTCATTCAGTACTTC. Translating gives CASSLPTSAFIQYF.

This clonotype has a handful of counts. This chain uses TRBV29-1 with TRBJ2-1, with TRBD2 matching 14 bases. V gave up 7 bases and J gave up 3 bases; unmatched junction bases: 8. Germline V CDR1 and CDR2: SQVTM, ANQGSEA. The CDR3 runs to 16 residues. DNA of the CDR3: TGCAGCGCCGGGACTAGCGGGAGATCCGGCTACAATGAGCAGTTCTTC. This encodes CSAGTSGRSGYNEQFF.

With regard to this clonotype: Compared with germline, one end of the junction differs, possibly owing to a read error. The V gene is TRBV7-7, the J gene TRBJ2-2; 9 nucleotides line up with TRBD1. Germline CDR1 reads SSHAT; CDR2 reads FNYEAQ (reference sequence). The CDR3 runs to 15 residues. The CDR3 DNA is TGTGCTAGCAGCACAACGGGACAGGGCACCGGGGAGCTGTTTTTT. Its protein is CASSTTGQGTGELFF.

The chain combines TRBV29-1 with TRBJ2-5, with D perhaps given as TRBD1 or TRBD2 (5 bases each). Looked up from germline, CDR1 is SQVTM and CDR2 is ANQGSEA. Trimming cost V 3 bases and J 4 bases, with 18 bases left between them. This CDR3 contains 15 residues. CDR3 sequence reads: CSVDPKQGTGETQYF. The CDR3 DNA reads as TGCAGCGTTGACCCCAAGCAAGGGACGGGAGAGACCCAGTACTTC.

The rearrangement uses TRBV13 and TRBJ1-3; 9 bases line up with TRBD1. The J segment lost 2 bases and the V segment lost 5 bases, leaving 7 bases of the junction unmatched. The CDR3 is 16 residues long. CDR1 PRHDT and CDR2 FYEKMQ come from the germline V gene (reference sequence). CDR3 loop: CASSPVGQGAGNTIYF. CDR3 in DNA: TGTGCCAGCAGCCCAGTGGGACAGGGAGCTGGAAACACCATATATTTT.

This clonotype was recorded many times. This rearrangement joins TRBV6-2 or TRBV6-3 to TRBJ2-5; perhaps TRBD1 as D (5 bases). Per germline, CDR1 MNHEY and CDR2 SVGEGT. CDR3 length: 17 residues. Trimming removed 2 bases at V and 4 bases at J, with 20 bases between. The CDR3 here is CASSYPFGHPQGETQYF. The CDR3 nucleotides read TGTGCCAGCAGTTACCCTTTTGGTCATCCGCAGGGAGAGACCCAGTACTTC.

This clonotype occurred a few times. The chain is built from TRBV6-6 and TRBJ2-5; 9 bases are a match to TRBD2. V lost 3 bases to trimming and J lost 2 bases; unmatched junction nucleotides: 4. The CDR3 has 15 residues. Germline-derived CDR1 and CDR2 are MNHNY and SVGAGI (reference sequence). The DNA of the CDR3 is TGTGCCAGCAGTTATCTGGCGGGGGGGCAAGAGACCCAGTACTTC. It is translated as CASSYLAGGQETQYF.

The CDR3 is CSVEEDGSPSGANVLTF. The CDR3 DNA reads TGCAGCGTTGAAGAAGACGGCAGCCCTTCTGGGGCCAACGTCCTGACTTTC. The V call is TRBV29-1, the J call TRBJ2-6; no clear D. The CDR3 covers 17 residues. Germline V gene lookup returns CDR1 SQVTM and CDR2 ANQGSEA. V gave up 0 bases and J gave up 1 base, with 13 bases separating them.

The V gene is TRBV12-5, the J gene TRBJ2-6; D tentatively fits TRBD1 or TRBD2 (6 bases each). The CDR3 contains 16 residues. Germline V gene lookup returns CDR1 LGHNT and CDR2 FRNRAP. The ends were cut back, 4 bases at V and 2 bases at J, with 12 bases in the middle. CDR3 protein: CASGSRGLAGANVLTF. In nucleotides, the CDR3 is TGTGCTAGTGGTTCCAGGGGACTTGCTGGGGCCAACGTCCTGACTTTC.

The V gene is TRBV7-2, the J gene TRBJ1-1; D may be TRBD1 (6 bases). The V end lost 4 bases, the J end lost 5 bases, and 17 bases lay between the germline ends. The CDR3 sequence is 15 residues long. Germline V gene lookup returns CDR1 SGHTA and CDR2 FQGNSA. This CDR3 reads CASSYLQGRGTEAFF. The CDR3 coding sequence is TGTGCCAGCAGCTATTTACAGGGTCGGGGAACTGAAGCTTTCTTT. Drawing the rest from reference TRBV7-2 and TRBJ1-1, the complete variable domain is GAGVSQSPSNKVTEKGKDVELRCDPISGHTALYWYRQSLGQGLEFLIYFQGNSAPDKSGLPSDRFSAERTGGSVSTLTIQRTQQEDSAVYLCASSYLQGRGTEAFFGQGTRLTVV.

The chain's CDR3 is CASSRGLPDTQYF. The DNA of the CDR3 is TGTGCCAGCAGCAGGGGACTCCCAGATACGCAGTATTTT. This chain connects TRBV28 to TRBJ2-3; D possibly matches TRBD1 or TRBD2 (6 bases each). The V end lost 6 bases, the J end lost 4 bases, and 11 bases lay between the germline ends. The CDR3 spans 13 residues. Germline values: CDR1 MDHEN, CDR2 SYDVKM.

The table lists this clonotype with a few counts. The CDR3 DNA is TGTGCCAGCAGCACCCGAATCAGATATGGCTACACCTTC. Amino acid sequence: CASSTRIRYGYTF. The V call is TRBV3-1, the J call TRBJ1-2, with D unclear. This CDR3 comprises 13 residues. CDR1 is LGHDT and CDR2 is YNNKEL in the germline V gene (reference sequence). Trimming shortened V by 5 bases and J by 5 bases, and 12 bases separated the two germline ends.

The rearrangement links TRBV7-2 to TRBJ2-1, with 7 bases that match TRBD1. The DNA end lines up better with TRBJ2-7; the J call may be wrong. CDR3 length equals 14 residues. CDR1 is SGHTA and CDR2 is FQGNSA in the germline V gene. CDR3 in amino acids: CASTEDRRDGEQYF. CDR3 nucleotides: TGTGCCAGCACCGAGGACAGGAGAGACGGCGAGCAGTACTTC.

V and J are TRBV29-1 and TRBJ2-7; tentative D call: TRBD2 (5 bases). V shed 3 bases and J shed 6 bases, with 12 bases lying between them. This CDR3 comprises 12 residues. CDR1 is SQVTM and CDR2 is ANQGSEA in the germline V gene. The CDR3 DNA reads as TGCAGCGTTGATTCAGACGGAGGCGAGCAGTACTTC. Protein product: CSVDSDGGEQYF.

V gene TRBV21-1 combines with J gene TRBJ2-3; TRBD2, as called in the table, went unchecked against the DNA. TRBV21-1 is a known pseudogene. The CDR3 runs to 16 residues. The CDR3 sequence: CARIRLAGDLTDTQYF. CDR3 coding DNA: TGTGCCAGGATTCGACTAGCGGGGGACCTCACAGATACGCAGTATTTT.

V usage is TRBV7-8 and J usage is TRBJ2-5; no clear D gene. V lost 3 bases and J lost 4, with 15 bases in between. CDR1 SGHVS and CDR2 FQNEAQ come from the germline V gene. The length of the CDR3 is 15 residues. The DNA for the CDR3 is TGTGCCAGCAGCTTTCGACTCCCGGGCTCAGAGACCCAGTACTTC. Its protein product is CASSFRLPGSETQYF. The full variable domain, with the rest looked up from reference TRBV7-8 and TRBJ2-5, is GAGVSQSPRYKVAKRGQDVALRCDPISGHVSLFWYQQALGQGPEFLTYFQNEAQLDKSGLPSDRFFAERPEGSVSTLKIQRTQQEDSAVYLCASSFRLPGSETQYFGPGTRLLVL.

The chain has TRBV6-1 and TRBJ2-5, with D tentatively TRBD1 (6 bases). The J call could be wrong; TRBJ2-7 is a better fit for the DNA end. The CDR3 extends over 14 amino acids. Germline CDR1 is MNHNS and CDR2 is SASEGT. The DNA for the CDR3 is TGTGCCAGCGGGAAGGGACAAGGGATGTACGAGCAGTACTTC. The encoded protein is CASGKGQGMYEQYF.

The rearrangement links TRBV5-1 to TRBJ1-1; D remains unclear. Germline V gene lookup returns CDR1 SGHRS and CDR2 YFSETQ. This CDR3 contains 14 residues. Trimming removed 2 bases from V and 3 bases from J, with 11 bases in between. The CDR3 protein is CASSLERSDTEAFF. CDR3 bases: TGCGCCAGCAGCTTAGAACGGTCGGACACTGAAGCTTTCTTT.

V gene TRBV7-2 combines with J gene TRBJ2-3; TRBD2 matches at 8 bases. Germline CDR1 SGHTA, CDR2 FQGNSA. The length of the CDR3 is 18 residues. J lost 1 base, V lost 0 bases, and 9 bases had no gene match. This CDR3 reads CASSLASTGGRGTDTQYF. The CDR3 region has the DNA TGTGCCAGCAGCTTAGCCTCGACGGGGGGGCGAGGCACAGATACGCAGTATTTT.

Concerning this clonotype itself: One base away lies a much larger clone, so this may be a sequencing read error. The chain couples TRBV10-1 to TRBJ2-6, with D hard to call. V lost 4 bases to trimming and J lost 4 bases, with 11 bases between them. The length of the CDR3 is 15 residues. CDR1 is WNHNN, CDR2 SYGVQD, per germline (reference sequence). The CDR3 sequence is CASSGHRLGANVLTF. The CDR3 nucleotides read TGCGCCAGCAGTGGGCATCGGTTGGGGGCCAACGTCCTGACTTTC.

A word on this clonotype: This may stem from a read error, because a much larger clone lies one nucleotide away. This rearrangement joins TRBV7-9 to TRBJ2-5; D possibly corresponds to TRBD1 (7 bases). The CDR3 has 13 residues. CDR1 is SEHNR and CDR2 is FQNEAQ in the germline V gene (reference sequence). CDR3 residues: CTSSLRDRETQYF. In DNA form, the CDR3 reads TGTACCAGCAGCTTGCGGGACAGAGAGACCCAGTACTTC.

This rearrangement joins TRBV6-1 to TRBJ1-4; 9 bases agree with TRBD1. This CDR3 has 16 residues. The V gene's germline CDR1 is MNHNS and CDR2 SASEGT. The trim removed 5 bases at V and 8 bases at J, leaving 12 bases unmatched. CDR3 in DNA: TGTGCCAGCAGTATTGACCGGGACAGGGTGTTCGAAAAACTGTTTTTT. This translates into CASSIDRDRVFEKLFF.

The CDR3 is CSAPTRNEQFF. The CDR3, as DNA: TGCAGTGCGCCTACTAGAAATGAGCAGTTCTTC. The rearrangement uses TRBV20-1 and TRBJ2-1; a weak D match, TRBD2 (5 bases). The germline V gene has CDR1 DFQATT and CDR2 SNEGSKA (reference sequence). The CDR3 has 11 amino acids. Trimming cost V 6 bases and J 7 bases, with 10 bases left between them.

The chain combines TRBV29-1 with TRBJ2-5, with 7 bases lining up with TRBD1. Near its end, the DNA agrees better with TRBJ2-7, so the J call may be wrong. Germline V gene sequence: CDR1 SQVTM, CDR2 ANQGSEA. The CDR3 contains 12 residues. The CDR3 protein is CSVMTGSSEQYF. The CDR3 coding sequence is TGCAGCGTTATGACAGGGTCTTCCGAGCAGTACTTC.